This T cell receptor beta chain was sequenced in a study of T cells after posttransplantation cyclophosphamide. Study findings and constraints: Blood and skin or GI T cell repertoires showed limited TRB overlap. Later blood repertoires were often dominated by clones from the donor CD8+ memory compartment.

Repertoires were generated with immunoSEQ multiplex PCR, while TCRdb's copy carries only in-frame clones and drops some. This sample carries tens of thousands of clones, 80% to 95% of them seen once, and the ten largest clones take approximately 2.7%. The CDR3 consists of 12 residues. V was pared by 4 bases and J by 2 bases, with 6 bases between. The germline V gene encodes CDR1 SGHNT and CDR2 YYREEE (reference sequence). With respect to this clone: Its specificity is unknown.

The related graft donor's blood sample was taken on the day of bone marrow donation. The clonotype comes from a woman in her thirties in good health and a related stem cell transplant donor. The sequenced sample was PBMCs. This chain joins TRBV5-4 and TRBJ1-2, with D hard to call. CDR3 sequence: CASSLPNYGYTF. The CDR3 nucleotides are TGTGCCAGCAGCCTTCCAAACTATGGCTACACCTTC.